A selection of T cell receptor beta chains follows, all from one sample in a study of tumor-infiltrating lymphocytes in oesophageal squamous cell carcinoma. TCRdb reprocessed the PCR reads via MiXCR and lists one record per CDR3 protein. The sample consists of fewer than 20,000 distinct CDR3 sequences, around 41% of them appearing once. Sequencing was carried out using normal esophageal tissue next to the tumor. Every receptor here comes from a male donor with esophageal squamous cell carcinoma. The CDR3 runs from the conserved cysteine through the conserved F or W. The order of the fields is J gene, V gene, clone size, D gene, CDR3 protein, CDR3 DNA. The D gene is left open where the match is weak. Size tells how often a clone was seen (once, few, many) or the class of an expanded clone, and some rows leave it out.

j_call: TRBJ2-3; v_call: TRBV5-1; clone_size: -; d_call: -; cdr3_aa: CASSSKPFQDTQYF; cdr3_nt: TGCGCCAGCAGCTCCAAACCCTTCCAAGATACGCAGTATTTT
j_call: TRBJ1-3; v_call: TRBV7-2; clone_size: -; d_call: -; cdr3_aa: CASSLVAGNSGNTIYF; cdr3_nt: TGTGCCAGCAGCTTAGTCGCAGGGAACTCTGGAAACACCATATATTTT
j_call: TRBJ2-6; v_call: TRBV7-6; clone_size: few; d_call: TRBD1; cdr3_aa: CASSLSAGRDRDSGANVLTF; cdr3_nt: TGTGCCAGCAGCTTATCGGCCGGTCGGGACAGGGACTCTGGGGCCAACGTCCTGACTTTC
j_call: TRBJ2-7; v_call: TRBV6-1; clone_size: many; d_call: -; cdr3_aa: CASRPDGSYEQYF; cdr3_nt: TGTGCCAGCAGACCCGACGGCAGCTACGAGCAGTACTTC
j_call: TRBJ1-2; v_call: TRBV7-2; clone_size: -; d_call: -; cdr3_aa: CASSLPLRLGNYGYTF; cdr3_nt: TGTGCCAGCAGCTTACCGTTGCGGTTGGGTAACTATGGCTACACCTTC
j_call: TRBJ2-7; v_call: TRBV7-6; clone_size: -; d_call: -; cdr3_aa: CASTPSPSGLEQYF; cdr3_nt: TGTGCCAGCACCCCCAGCCCCTCCGGTCTCGAGCAGTACTTC
j_call: TRBJ1-4; v_call: TRBV28; clone_size: many; d_call: TRBD1; cdr3_aa: CASRILRGTGHEKLFF; cdr3_nt: TGTGCCAGCAGAATACTTCGTGGGACAGGGCATGAAAAACTGTTTTTT
j_call: TRBJ2-1; v_call: TRBV9; clone_size: -; d_call: -; cdr3_aa: CASSVIPYNEQFF; cdr3_nt: TGTGCCAGCAGCGTGATTCCCTACAATGAGCAGTTCTTC
j_call: TRBJ2-2; v_call: TRBV7-8; clone_size: many; d_call: -; cdr3_aa: CASSLRGPNTGELFF; cdr3_nt: TGTGCCAGCAGCTTAAGGGGCCCCAACACCGGGGAGCTGTTTTTT
j_call: TRBJ2-7; v_call: TRBV7-9; clone_size: medium-sized; d_call: -; cdr3_aa: CASSSTYEQYF; cdr3_nt: TGTGCCAGCAGCTCTACCTACGAGCAGTACTTC
j_call: TRBJ2-7; v_call: TRBV7-2; clone_size: few; d_call: -; cdr3_aa: CASSLDSPPLYEQYF; cdr3_nt: TGTGCCAGCAGCTTAGACAGCCCACCACTATACGAGCAGTACTTC
j_call: TRBJ2-3; v_call: TRBV10-3; clone_size: medium-sized; d_call: -; cdr3_aa: CATLDGFTDTQYF; cdr3_nt: TGTGCCACCTTGGACGGTTTCACAGATACGCAGTATTTT
j_call: TRBJ2-3; v_call: TRBV6-5; clone_size: once; d_call: TRBD1; cdr3_aa: CTSSYRGRDTQYF; cdr3_nt: TGTACCAGCAGTTACAGGGGGCGAGATACGCAGTATTTT
j_call: TRBJ2-5; v_call: TRBV7-6; clone_size: medium-sized; d_call: -; cdr3_aa: CASSLADQETQYF; cdr3_nt: TGTGCCAGCAGCTTGGCAGACCAAGAGACCCAGTACTTC
j_call: TRBJ1-1; v_call: TRBV5-1; clone_size: -; d_call: TRBD1; cdr3_aa: CASSTSDRVTEAFF; cdr3_nt: TGCGCCAGCAGCACCTCTGACAGGGTCACTGAAGCTTTCTTT
j_call: TRBJ1-1; v_call: TRBV5-1; clone_size: many; d_call: TRBD1; cdr3_aa: CASKTGVNTEAFF; cdr3_nt: TGCGCCAGCAAGACAGGGGTGAACACTGAAGCTTTCTTT
j_call: TRBJ2-1; v_call: TRBV7-2; clone_size: -; d_call: TRBD1; cdr3_aa: CASSLLQGPTGEQFF; cdr3_nt: TGTGCCAGCAGCTTACTACAGGGGCCTACTGGTGAGCAGTTCTTC
j_call: TRBJ2-5; v_call: TRBV12-5; clone_size: many; d_call: TRBD1; cdr3_aa: CASGSGSGTGMETQYF; cdr3_nt: TGTGCTAGTGGTTCCGGATCCGGGACAGGGATGGAGACCCAGTACTTC
j_call: TRBJ2-3; v_call: TRBV7-8; clone_size: -; d_call: TRBD2; cdr3_aa: CASSLLAANTDTQYF; cdr3_nt: TGTGCCAGCAGCTTACTAGCGGCAAACACAGATACGCAGTATTTT
j_call: TRBJ1-2; v_call: TRBV12-3/TRBV12-4; clone_size: -; d_call: -; cdr3_aa: CASSLKGTFYGYTF; cdr3_nt: TGTGCCAGCAGTTTAAAGGGGACTTTCTATGGCTACACCTTC
j_call: TRBJ1-1; v_call: TRBV5-4; clone_size: many; d_call: -; cdr3_aa: CATGGAQGSYTEAFF; cdr3_nt: TGCGCCACCGGCGGGGCGCAGGGGTCGTACACTGAAGCTTTCTTT
j_call: TRBJ1-1; v_call: TRBV6-1; clone_size: many; d_call: -; cdr3_aa: CASRRLNTEAFF; cdr3_nt: TGTGCCAGCCGGCGTTTGAACACTGAAGCTTTCTTT
j_call: TRBJ2-4; v_call: TRBV7-2; clone_size: -; d_call: TRBD1; cdr3_aa: CASSFAGTDNSPLHF; cdr3_nt: TGTGCCAGCAGCTTCGCCGGGACAGATAATTCACCCCTCCACTTC
j_call: TRBJ2-1; v_call: TRBV7-9; clone_size: few; d_call: -; cdr3_aa: CASSYGWDEQFF; cdr3_nt: TGTGCCAGCAGCTACGGTTGGGATGAGCAGTTCTTC
j_call: TRBJ2-5; v_call: TRBV5-4; clone_size: once; d_call: TRBD2; cdr3_aa: CASSLALAETQYF; cdr3_nt: TGTGCCAGCAGCTTGGCACTAGCGGAGACCCAGTACTTC
j_call: TRBJ2-7; v_call: TRBV5-1; clone_size: many; d_call: TRBD1; cdr3_aa: CASSLSPGQGAYEQYF; cdr3_nt: TGCGCCAGCAGCCTATCCCCGGGACAGGGAGCCTACGAGCAGTACTTC
j_call: TRBJ2-3; v_call: TRBV7-2; clone_size: -; d_call: -; cdr3_aa: CASSPYRDDTQYF; cdr3_nt: TGTGCCAGCAGCCCGTACAGGGACGATACGCAGTATTTT
j_call: TRBJ2-5; v_call: TRBV7-8; clone_size: -; d_call: -; cdr3_aa: CASRKTRDYYETQYF; cdr3_nt: TGTGCCAGCAGGAAAACTCGAGACTATTATGAGACCCAGTACTTC
j_call: TRBJ2-6; v_call: TRBV12-3/TRBV12-4; clone_size: -; d_call: -; cdr3_aa: CASSSQGSGANVLTF; cdr3_nt: TGTGCCAGCAGTTCTCAGGGGTCCGGGGCCAACGTCCTGACTTTC
j_call: TRBJ2-1; v_call: TRBV11-2; clone_size: -; d_call: TRBD2; cdr3_aa: CASSLGGRLAGGTNEQFF; cdr3_nt: TGTGCCAGCAGCTTAGGGGGGCGACTAGCGGGAGGCACCAATGAGCAGTTCTTC
j_call: TRBJ2-5; v_call: TRBV7-2; clone_size: -; d_call: -; cdr3_aa: CASSFSAGSQETQYF; cdr3_nt: TGTGCCAGCAGCTTCTCGGCCGGGAGTCAAGAGACCCAGTACTTC
j_call: TRBJ2-7; v_call: TRBV5-3; clone_size: many; d_call: -; cdr3_aa: CASSLAGLTYEQYF; cdr3_nt: TGTGCCAGCAGCTTGGCCGGCCTGACCTACGAGCAGTACTTC
j_call: TRBJ2-5; v_call: TRBV7-2; clone_size: -; d_call: -; cdr3_aa: CASSLSWDETQYF; cdr3_nt: TGTGCCAGCAGCTTATCTTGGGATGAGACCCAGTACTTC
j_call: TRBJ2-1; v_call: TRBV18; clone_size: -; d_call: TRBD1; cdr3_aa: CASSPSGQTNNEQFF; cdr3_nt: TGTGCCAGCTCACCATCGGGACAGACAAACAATGAGCAGTTCTTC
j_call: TRBJ2-5; v_call: TRBV5-6; clone_size: many; d_call: -; cdr3_aa: CASSFGTQEQYF; cdr3_nt: TGTGCCAGCAGCTTCGGGACTCAGGAGCAGTACTTC
j_call: TRBJ2-5; v_call: TRBV7-9; clone_size: few; d_call: -; cdr3_aa: CASSLGEGDLLGQYF; cdr3_nt: TGTGCCAGCAGCTTGGGGGAGGGGGACCTACTCGGGCAGTACTTC
j_call: TRBJ1-4; v_call: TRBV3-1; clone_size: many; d_call: -; cdr3_aa: CASSQDSGARDEKLFF; cdr3_nt: TGTGCCAGCAGCCAAGATTCGGGGGCACGGGACGAAAAACTGTTTTTT
j_call: TRBJ2-7; v_call: TRBV7-6; clone_size: few; d_call: TRBD1; cdr3_aa: CASSPNTGAYEQYF; cdr3_nt: TGTGCCAGCAGCCCTAACACAGGGGCCTACGAGCAGTACTTC
j_call: TRBJ2-7; v_call: TRBV4-2; clone_size: many; d_call: TRBD2; cdr3_aa: CASSQAGTSGSYEQYF; cdr3_nt: TGTGCCAGCAGCCAGGCCGGGACTAGCGGGAGCTACGAGCAGTACTTC
j_call: TRBJ2-7; v_call: TRBV10-3; clone_size: -; d_call: -; cdr3_aa: CAIKGGSGNEQYF; cdr3_nt: TGTGCCATCAAGGGGGGTTCAGGAAATGAGCAGTACTTC